These 21 T cell receptor beta chains originate from one sample sequenced in a study of CD8+CD57+ T cells in acquired aplastic anemia. Genomic DNA templated the TCR beta VDJ and CDR3 profiling. TCRdb analysed the reads with MiXCR anew, one entry per CDR3 protein. The table has 160,000 or so distinct CDR3 sequences, around 48% seen once; the top ten hold 1.1%. Patients picked for sequencing had shown CD8+CD57+ cell expansion detected by flow cytometry. Specimen: sorted CD4+, CD8+, or CD8+CD57+ T cells (not recorded which) from PBMCs. All receptors come from a human donor with aplastic anemia.

The chain joins TRBV7-8 to TRBJ2-7; D gene uncertain. The germline V gene encodes CDR1 SGHVS and CDR2 FQNEAQ. Trimming removed 5 bases from V and 6 bases from J, with 20 bases in between. CDR3 size: 15 residues. The CDR3 protein is CASSPQDLLHGEQYF. CDR3 nucleotide sequence: TGTGCCAGCAGCCCCCAGGACCTACTCCACGGCGAGCAGTACTTC.

Note on this clonotype: One junction end disagrees with the germline gene, perhaps due to a read error. The DNA for the CDR3 is TGCAGTGCTTGGATACAGGGGGCGAGTACTGGAGCTCTCTTT. Translating it yields CSAWIQGASTGALF. V usage is TRBV20-1 and J usage is TRBJ1-1; TRBD1 aligns across 9 bases. Germline V gene lookup returns CDR1 DFQATT and CDR2 SNEGSKA (reference sequence). CDR3 length: 14 residues.

The chain couples TRBV9 to TRBJ1-2; D unclear. CDR1 and CDR2 (germline): SGDLS, YYNGEE. The CDR3 contains 11 residues. V dropped 3 bases and J dropped 8 bases, with 8 bases sitting between them. CDR3 nucleotide sequence: TGTGCCAGCAGCGACCCCGCGGGCTACACCTTC. Translated, it gives CASSDPAGYTF.

The sample holds many counts of this clonotype. The chain carries TRBV7-2 and TRBJ1-5; possibly TRBD1 for D (5 bases). Germline-derived CDR1 and CDR2 are SGHTA and FQGNSA. This CDR3 is 13 amino acids long. Trimming stripped 4 bases from V and 11 bases from J, with 15 bases between. As DNA, the CDR3 is TGTGCCAGCAGCTCAAGCGCGGGGACGACCCAGCATTTT. As protein: CASSSSAGTTQHF.

Note on this clonotype: This likely comes from a read error, as the CDR3 has no conserved phenylalanine or tryptophan at its end. The DNA is omitted, as the CDR3 cannot be located on it reliably, and the CDR3 follows TCRdb's listing. The chain is built from TRBV2 and TRBJ2-5; no DNA check was done on the table's D call, TRBD2. Germline V gene sequence: CDR1 SNHLY, CDR2 FYNNEI. The CDR3 is 8 amino acids long, termini counted. The CDR3 here is CATAGVAG.

At least ten counts were recorded for this clonotype. The chain links TRBV11-2 to TRBJ1-6; no clear D gene. CDR3 length: 15 amino acids. V lost 8 bases and J 5 bases, leaving 16 bases between the germline ends. Germline V gene lookup returns CDR1 SGHAT and CDR2 FQNNGV. Written as DNA, the CDR3 is TGTGCCAGCCGCCTGGAGACGGGGAATAATTCACCCCTCCACTTT. It is translated as CASRLETGNNSPLHF. Full variable domain (remainder filled in from reference TRBV11-2 and TRBJ1-6): EAGVAQSPRYKIIEKRQSVAFWCNPISGHATLYWYQQILGQGPKLLIQFQNNGVVDDSQLPKDRFSAERLKGVDSTLKIQPAKLEDSAVYLCASRLETGNNSPLHFGNGTRLTVT.

The sample holds many counts of this clonotype. The rearrangement joins TRBV5-6 to TRBJ2-5; D remains unclear. Germline-derived CDR1 and CDR2 are SGHDT and YYEEEE. Trimming took 0 bases from V and 4 from J, leaving 7 bases between them. This CDR3 comprises 13 residues. CDR3 nucleotide sequence: TGTGCCAGCAGCTTGGTTGCGCGAGAGACCCAGTACTTC. It encodes CASSLVARETQYF. The entire variable domain, with the rest obtained from reference TRBV5-6 and TRBJ2-5, is as follows: DAGVTQSPTHLIKTRGQQVTLRCSPKSGHDTVSWYQQALGQGPQFIFQYYEEEERQRGNFPDRFSGHQFPNYSSELNVNALLLGDSALYLCASSLVARETQYFGPGTRLLVL.

Note on this clonotype: A much larger clone differs by one base, so this may be a read error. V usage is TRBV5-1 and J usage is TRBJ1-2; D might be TRBD1 (5 bases). Germline V lookup: CDR1 SGHRS, CDR2 YFSETQ. Between the trimmed V and J ends, which lost 8 bases and 9 bases, there was a span of 20 bases. This CDR3 contains 13 residues. CDR3 sequence reads: CASNLVQQGRYTF. CDR3 in DNA: TGCGCCAGTAACCTAGTACAGCAGGGCCGCTACACCTTC.

This clonotype was seen many times. The chain links TRBV7-2 to TRBJ2-3, with D tentatively TRBD2 (6 bases). Germline V CDR1 and CDR2: SGHTA, FQGNSA. V lost 1 base, J lost 10 bases, and 12 bases lay in between. The CDR3 has 13 amino acids. The DNA of the CDR3 is TGTGCCAGCAGCTTAGAAGGAGGGGCGGCGCAGTATTTT. Translated: CASSLEGGAAQYF.

This clonotype came up many times. This sequence joins TRBV6-6 and TRBJ1-5; TRBD1 might be the D (5 bases). Germline assignment: CDR1 MNHNY and CDR2 SVGAGI (reference sequence). This CDR3 is built from 15 residues. Trimming left V 8 bases short and J 0 bases short, with 14 bases between. The CDR3: CASRWDGLSNQPQHF. For the CDR3, the DNA is TGTGCCAGCCGTTGGGACGGACTTAGCAATCAGCCCCAGCATTTT.

The chain uses TRBV24-1 and TRBJ2-1; TRBD2 matches at 7 bases. J gave up 7 bases and V 10 bases, and 9 bases lay outside the gene matches. The CDR3 is 13 amino acids. CDR1 is KGHDR and CDR2 is SFDVKD in the germline V gene. The CDR3 reads CATGGVSLNEQFF. The DNA for the CDR3 is TGTGCCACGGGGGGGGTATCGCTTAATGAGCAGTTCTTC.

This clonotype appeared a single time. This may be a read error, as it is one base from a much larger clone. V and J are TRBV10-3 and TRBJ2-3; D not certain. The CDR3 has 16 amino acids. Germline V gene sequence: CDR1 ENHRY, CDR2 SYGVKD. The V end was cut by 6 bases, the J end by 2 bases, with 18 bases between. The CDR3, as DNA: TGTGCCATCAGGCTAAGCTCCGGGTCGTCCACAGATACGCAGTATTTT. Residues: CAIRLSSGSSTDTQYF.

By share of the sample, this clonotype is medium-sized. V usage is TRBV29-1 and J usage is TRBJ1-1, with 7 bases identical to TRBD1. After removal of 5 bases from V and 5 bases from J, the junction contained 5 bases not matched to a gene. The CDR3 loop spans 12 amino acids. Germline V gene data show CDR1 as SQVTM and CDR2 as ANQGSEA. The CDR3 protein is CSVRTGSTEAFF. The CDR3 DNA reads as TGCAGCGTTAGGACAGGCTCAACTGAAGCTTTCTTT. The whole variable domain, remainder taken from reference TRBV29-1 and TRBJ1-1, is SAVISQKPSRDICQRGTSLTIQCQVDSQVTMMFWYRQQPGQSLTLIATANQGSEATYESGFVIDKFPISRPNLTFSTLTVSNMSPEDSSIYLCSVRTGSTEAFFGQGTRLTVV.

Only a few counts were recorded for this clonotype. A read error may be the cause here, since a much bigger clone is one base away. The chain is built from TRBV29-1 and TRBJ1-5, with TRBD1 matching over 10 bases. CDR1 is SQVTM and CDR2 is ANQGSEA in the germline V gene. This CDR3 spans 14 amino acids. V shed 7 bases and J 4 bases; nucleotides not matched to a gene: 7. The CDR3 DNA follows: TGCAGCGCTGCATGGACAGGGGGTAATCAGCCCCAGCATTTT. This gives the protein CSAAWTGGNQPQHF.

The chain employs TRBV20-1 and TRBJ2-1; no firm D call. Trimming took off 5 bases at V and 5 bases at J, with 13 bases between the two ends. CDR3 length equals 13 residues. Germline-derived CDR1 and CDR2 are DFQATT and SNEGSKA (reference sequence). In nucleotides, the CDR3 is TGCAGTGCTCCCCAGACCCTCGACAATGAGCAGTTCTTC. Encoded protein: CSAPQTLDNEQFF.

The chain carries TRBV11-1 and TRBJ2-1, with TRBD2 identical over 12 bases. The CDR3 length is 18 residues. The germline CDR1 and CDR2 sequences are SGHAT and FQDESV (reference sequence). The junction had 11 bases not matched to a gene; V was cut back by 4 bases and J by 4 bases. The CDR3 nucleotides are TGTGCCAGCAGCTCGAGGGCGCTTGGACTAGCGGGGTACAATGAGCAGTTCTTC. It is translated as CASSSRALGLAGYNEQFF.

This clonotype was counted only a few times. The CDR3 protein is CSVEQQGAYEQYF. CDR3 nucleotide sequence: TGCAGCGTTGAACAGCAGGGGGCCTACGAGCAGTACTTC. The J gene is TRBJ2-7, the V gene TRBV29-1; 7 nucleotides match TRBD1. The trim removed 2 bases at V and 2 bases at J, leaving 3 bases unmatched. Per the germline V gene, CDR1 is SQVTM and CDR2 is ANQGSEA. The CDR3 loop spans 13 amino acids.

This chain joins TRBV5-6 and TRBJ1-4; 8 positions match TRBD1. Germline trimming cut 0 bases from V and 5 bases from J; bases unmatched to any gene: 6. Germline CDR1 and CDR2: SGHDT and YYEEEE. The CDR3 is made up of 16 amino acids. CDR3 sequence (DNA): TGTGCCAGCAGCTTGGCGGGTCGACAGGGGAATGAAAAACTGTTTTTT. Translation gives CASSLAGRQGNEKLFF.

The chain combines TRBV10-3 with TRBJ2-2, with D perhaps assigned TRBD1 or TRBD2 (6 bases each). V was cut by 6 bases and J by 6 bases, with 11 bases left in between. CDR3 size: 13 residues. From germline, CDR1 is ENHRY and CDR2 SYGVKD. CDR3 sequence: CAIRRGVAGELFF. CDR3 nucleotides: TGTGCCATCAGGAGGGGGGTGGCCGGGGAGCTGTTTTTT.

V usage is TRBV7-2 and J usage is TRBJ1-6; D is perhaps TRBD1 (5 bases). The CDR3 has 12 amino acids. Germline values: CDR1 SGHTA, CDR2 FQGNSA. Trimming took off 3 bases at V and 9 bases at J, with 6 bases between the two ends. The CDR3: CASSFGGSPLHF. CDR3 sequence (DNA): TGTGCCAGCAGCTTCGGGGGTTCACCCCTCCACTTT.

V is TRBV4-3 and J is TRBJ1-1; 7 bases are shared with TRBD1. Germline values: CDR1 LGHNA, CDR2 YSLEER. V was pared by 3 bases and J by 1 base, with 5 bases of the junction left unmatched. This CDR3 region has 15 residues. CDR3 nucleotides: TGCGCCAGCAGCCAGGGGGGACAGCCGAACACTGAAGCTTTCTTT. Encoded protein: CASSQGGQPNTEAFF.